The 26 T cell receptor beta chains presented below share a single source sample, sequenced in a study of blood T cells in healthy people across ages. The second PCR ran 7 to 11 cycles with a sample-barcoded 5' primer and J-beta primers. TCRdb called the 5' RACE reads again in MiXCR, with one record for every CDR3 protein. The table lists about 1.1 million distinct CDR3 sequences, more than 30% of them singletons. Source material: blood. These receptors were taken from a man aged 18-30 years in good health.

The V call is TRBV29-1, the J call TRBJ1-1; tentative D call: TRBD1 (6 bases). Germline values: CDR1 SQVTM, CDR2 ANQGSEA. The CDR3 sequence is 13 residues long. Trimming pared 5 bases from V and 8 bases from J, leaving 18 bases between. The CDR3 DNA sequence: TGCAGCGTTTACCACAGGGTGTCATCGGAAGCTTTCTTT. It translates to CSVYHRVSSEAFF.

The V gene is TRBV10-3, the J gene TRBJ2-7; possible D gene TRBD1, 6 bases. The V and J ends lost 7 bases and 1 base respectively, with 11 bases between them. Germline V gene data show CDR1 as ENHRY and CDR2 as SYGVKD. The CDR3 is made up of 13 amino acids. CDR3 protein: CAITAGASYEQYF. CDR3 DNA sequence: TGTGCCATCACGGCAGGGGCGTCCTACGAGCAGTACTTC.

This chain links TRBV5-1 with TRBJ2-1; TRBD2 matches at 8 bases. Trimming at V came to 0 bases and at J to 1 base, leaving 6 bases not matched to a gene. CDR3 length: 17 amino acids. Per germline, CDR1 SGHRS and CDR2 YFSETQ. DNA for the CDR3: TGCGCCAGCAGCTTGGGTGAAGTAGCGGGGTCCTACAATGAGCAGTTCTTC. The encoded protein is CASSLGEVAGSYNEQFF.

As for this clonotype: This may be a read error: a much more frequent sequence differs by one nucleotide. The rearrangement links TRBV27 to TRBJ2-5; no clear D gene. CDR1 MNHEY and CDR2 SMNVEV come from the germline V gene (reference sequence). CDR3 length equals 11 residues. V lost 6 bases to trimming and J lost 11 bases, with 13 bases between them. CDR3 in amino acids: CASSNIGRQYF. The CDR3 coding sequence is TGTGCCAGCAGCAATATAGGCCGGCAGTACTTC.

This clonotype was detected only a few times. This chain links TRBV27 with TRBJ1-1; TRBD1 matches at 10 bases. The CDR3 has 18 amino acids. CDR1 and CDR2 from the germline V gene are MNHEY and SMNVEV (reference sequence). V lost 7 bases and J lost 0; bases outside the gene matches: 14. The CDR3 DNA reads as TGTGCCAGCAAACGGGACAGGGGTGTTGCGGGGATGAACACTGAAGCTTTCTTT. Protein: CASKRDRGVAGMNTEAFF.

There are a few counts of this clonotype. CDR3 DNA: TGTGCCAGCAGTTTATCGATAGAGACCATCCGCACAGATACGCAGTATTTT. It specifies CASSLSIETIRTDTQYF. This sequence joins TRBV27 and TRBJ2-3, with D uncertain. CDR3 length equals 17 residues. V lost 0 bases to trimming and J lost 1 base, with 14 bases between them. Germline V gene data show CDR1 as MNHEY and CDR2 as SMNVEV (reference sequence).

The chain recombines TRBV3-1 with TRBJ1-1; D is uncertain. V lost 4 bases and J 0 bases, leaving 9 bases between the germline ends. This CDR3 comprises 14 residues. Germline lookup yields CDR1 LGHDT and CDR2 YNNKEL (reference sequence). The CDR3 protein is CASSPTDLNTEAFF. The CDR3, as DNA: TGTGCCAGCAGCCCGACGGACCTGAACACTGAAGCTTTCTTT.

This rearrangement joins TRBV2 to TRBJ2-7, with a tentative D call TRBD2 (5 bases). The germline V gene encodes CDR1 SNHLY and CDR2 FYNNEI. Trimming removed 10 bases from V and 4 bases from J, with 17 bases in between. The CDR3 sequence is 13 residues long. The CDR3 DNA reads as TGTGCCACCGGAGGCACCTTCGAATACGAGCAGTACTTC. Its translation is CATGGTFEYEQYF.

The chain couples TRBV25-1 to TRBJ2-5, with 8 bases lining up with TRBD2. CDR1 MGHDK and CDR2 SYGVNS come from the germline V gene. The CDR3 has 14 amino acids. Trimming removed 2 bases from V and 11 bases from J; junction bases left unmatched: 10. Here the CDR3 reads CASSEGTSYNEQYF. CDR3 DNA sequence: TGTGCCAGCAGTGAAGGGACTAGTTACAATGAGCAGTACTTC.

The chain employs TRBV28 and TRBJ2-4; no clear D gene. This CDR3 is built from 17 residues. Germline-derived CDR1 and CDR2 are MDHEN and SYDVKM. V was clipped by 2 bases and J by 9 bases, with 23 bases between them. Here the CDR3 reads CASSLSWVGSRAGIQYF. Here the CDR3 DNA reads TGTGCCAGCAGTTTAAGTTGGGTGGGCAGCCGGGCAGGCATTCAGTACTTC.

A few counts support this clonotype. Here the CDR3 DNA reads TGTGCCATCCACGGGGACTCGAACACCGGGGAGCTGTTTTTT. This encodes CAIHGDSNTGELFF. The J gene is TRBJ2-2, the V gene TRBV10-3; a weak D match, TRBD2 (6 bases). Between the trimmed V and J ends, which lost 8 bases and 0 bases, there was a span of 10 bases. CDR3 length equals 14 residues. Germline CDR1 and CDR2: ENHRY and SYGVKD.

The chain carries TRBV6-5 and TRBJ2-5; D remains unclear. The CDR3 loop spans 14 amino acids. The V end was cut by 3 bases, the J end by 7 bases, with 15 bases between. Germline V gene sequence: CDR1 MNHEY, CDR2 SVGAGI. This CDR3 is CASSYDRYAGTQYF. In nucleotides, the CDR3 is TGTGCCAGCAGTTATGATCGCTACGCAGGGACCCAGTACTTC.

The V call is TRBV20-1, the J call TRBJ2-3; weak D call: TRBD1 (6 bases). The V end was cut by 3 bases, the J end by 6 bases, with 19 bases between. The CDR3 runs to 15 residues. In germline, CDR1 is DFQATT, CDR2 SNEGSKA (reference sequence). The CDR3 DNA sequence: TGCAGTGCTAGGGTCTTTGGACAGCCGGCGGATACGCAGTATTTT. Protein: CSARVFGQPADTQYF.

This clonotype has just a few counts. The CDR3 sequence is CASSLSGSGDTQYF. The CDR3 DNA reads TGTGCCAGCAGCTTGTCTGGTTCAGGAGATACGCAGTATTTT. The chain has TRBV7-3 and TRBJ2-3, with D hard to call. Trimming took 3 bases from V and 5 from J, leaving 12 bases between them. The germline CDR1 and CDR2 sequences are SGHTA and FQGTGA. The CDR3 has 14 amino acids.

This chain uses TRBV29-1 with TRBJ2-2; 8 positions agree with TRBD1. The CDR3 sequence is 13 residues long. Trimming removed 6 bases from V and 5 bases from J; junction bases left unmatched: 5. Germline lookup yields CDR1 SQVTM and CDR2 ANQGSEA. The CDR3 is CSVTGAGTGELFF. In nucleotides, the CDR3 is TGCAGCGTGACAGGGGCCGGAACCGGGGAGCTGTTTTTT.

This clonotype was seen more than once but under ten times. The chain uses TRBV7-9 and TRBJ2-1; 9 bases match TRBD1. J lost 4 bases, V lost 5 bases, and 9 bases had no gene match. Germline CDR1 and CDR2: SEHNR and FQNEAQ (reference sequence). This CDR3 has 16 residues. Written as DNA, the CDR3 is TGTGCCAGCAGCCCTAGGGGGACAGGGATATACAATGAGCAGTTCTTC. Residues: CASSPRGTGIYNEQFF. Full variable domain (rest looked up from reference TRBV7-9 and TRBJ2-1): DTGVSQNPRHKITKRGQNVTFRCDPISEHNRLYWYRQTLGQGPEFLTYFQNEAQLEKSRLLSDRFSAERPKGSFSTLEIQRTEQGDSAMYLCASSPRGTGIYNEQFFGPGTRLTVL.

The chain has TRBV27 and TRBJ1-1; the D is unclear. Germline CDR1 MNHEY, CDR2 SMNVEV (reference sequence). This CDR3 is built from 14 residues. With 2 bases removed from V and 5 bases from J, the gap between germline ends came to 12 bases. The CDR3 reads CASSLGHSGTEAFF. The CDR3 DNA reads TGTGCCAGCAGTTTAGGTCACTCGGGGACTGAAGCTTTCTTT.

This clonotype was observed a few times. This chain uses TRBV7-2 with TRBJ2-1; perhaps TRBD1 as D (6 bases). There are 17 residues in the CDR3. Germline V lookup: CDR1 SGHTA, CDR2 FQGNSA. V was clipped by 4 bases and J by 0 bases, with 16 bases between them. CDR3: CASSSKGEMSSYNEQFF. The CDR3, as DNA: TGTGCCAGCAGCTCCAAGGGGGAAATGAGCTCCTACAATGAGCAGTTCTTC.

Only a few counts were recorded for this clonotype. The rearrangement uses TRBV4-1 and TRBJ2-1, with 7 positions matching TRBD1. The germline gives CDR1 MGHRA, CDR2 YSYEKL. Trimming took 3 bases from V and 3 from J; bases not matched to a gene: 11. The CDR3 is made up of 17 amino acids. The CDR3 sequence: CASSHNTPRTGYNEQFF. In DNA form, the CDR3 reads TGCGCCAGCAGCCATAACACGCCCCGGACAGGCTACAATGAGCAGTTCTTC.

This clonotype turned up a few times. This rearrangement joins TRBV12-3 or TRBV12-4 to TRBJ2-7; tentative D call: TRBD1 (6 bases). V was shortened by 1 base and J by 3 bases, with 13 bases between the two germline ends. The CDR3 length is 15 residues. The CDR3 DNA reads TGTGCCAGCAGTTTAGGAGCAGGGGCGGGCTACGAGCAGTACTTC. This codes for CASSLGAGAGYEQYF.

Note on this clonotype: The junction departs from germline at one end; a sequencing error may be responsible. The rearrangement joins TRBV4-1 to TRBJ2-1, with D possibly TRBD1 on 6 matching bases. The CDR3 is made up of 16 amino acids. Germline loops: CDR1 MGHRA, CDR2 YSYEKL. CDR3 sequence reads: CASSHLTGTSYNGQFF. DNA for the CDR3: TGCGCCAGCAGCCACCTGACAGGAACCTCCTACAATGGGCAGTTCTTC.

The CDR3 DNA is TGTGCCACCAGCAGAGATCATAAGGGTACCCATGGGCAGTTCTTC. Protein sequence: CATSRDHKGTHGQFF. The chain uses TRBV15 and TRBJ2-1; D not certain. Germline-derived CDR1 and CDR2 are LNHNV and YYDKDF (reference sequence). This CDR3 spans 15 amino acids. The germline V and J ends were trimmed by 0 bases and 12 bases, with 18 bases remaining between them.

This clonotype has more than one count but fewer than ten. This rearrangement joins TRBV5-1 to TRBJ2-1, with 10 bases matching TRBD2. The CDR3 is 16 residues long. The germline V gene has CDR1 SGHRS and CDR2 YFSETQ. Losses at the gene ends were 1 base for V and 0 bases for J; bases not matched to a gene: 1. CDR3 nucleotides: TGCGCCAGCAGCTTGCTAGCGGGGGACTCCTACAATGAGCAGTTCTTC. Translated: CASSLLAGDSYNEQFF.

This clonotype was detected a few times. This chain's CDR3 is CASSRIAGARSYNEQFF. Here the CDR3 DNA reads TGTGCCAGCAGCCGCATAGCGGGGGCCCGCTCCTACAATGAGCAGTTCTTC. The chain recombines TRBV14 with TRBJ2-1, with TRBD2 matching 9 bases. From germline, CDR1 is SGHDN and CDR2 FVKESK. The CDR3 is 17 amino acids. The V gene end was trimmed by 4 bases and the J gene end by 0 bases; junction bases not matched to a gene: 7.

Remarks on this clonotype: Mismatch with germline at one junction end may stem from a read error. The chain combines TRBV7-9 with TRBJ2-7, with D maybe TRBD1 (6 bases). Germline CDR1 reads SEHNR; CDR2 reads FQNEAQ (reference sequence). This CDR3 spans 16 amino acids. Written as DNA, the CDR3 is TGTGCCAGCAGCTTAGTTTACGGCAGGGGAAGACACGAGCAATACTTC. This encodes CASSLVYGRGRHEQYF.

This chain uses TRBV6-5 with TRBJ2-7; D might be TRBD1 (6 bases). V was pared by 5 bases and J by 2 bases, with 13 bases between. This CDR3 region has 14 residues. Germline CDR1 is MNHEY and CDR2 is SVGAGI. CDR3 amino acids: CASSIGQLTYEQYF. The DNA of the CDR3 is TGTGCCAGCAGTATCGGACAGCTTACCTACGAGCAGTACTTC.